Listed below are T cell receptor beta chains from one sample, sequenced in a study of blood T cells in healthy people across ages. TCRdb reprocessed the 5' RACE reads with MiXCR, giving one entry per CDR3 protein. The table lists roughly 500,000 distinct CDR3 sequences, under 30% of them singletons, with 8.5% to 9.5% in the top ten. The same sample was also used in a study of T cells of mothers and their children.

The sequenced material came from blood. Source of these receptors: a boy aged 5-17 years in good health. CDR3s include the opening cysteine and the closing phenylalanine or tryptophan.

J: TRBJ1-1; length: 12; V: TRBV6-2/TRBV6-3; CDR3: CASSYSGVSAFF
J: TRBJ2-6; length: 17; V: TRBV28; CDR3: CASSLNQGMAGANVLTF
J: TRBJ1-5; length: 15; V: TRBV4-1; CDR3: CASSHPGRINQPQHF
J: TRBJ2-1; length: 13; V: TRBV7-2; CDR3: CATARQGNNEQFF
J: TRBJ1-1; length: 15; V: TRBV7-2; CDR3: CASSFNIVTNTEAFF
J: TRBJ2-7; length: 16; V: TRBV9; CDR3: CASSVGQGAATYEQYF
J: TRBJ2-5; length: 17; V: TRBV2; CDR3: CASSEPGQGPPQETQYF
J: TRBJ1-3; length: 13; V: TRBV29-1; CDR3: CSAKGALGNTIYF
J: TRBJ2-7; length: 15; V: TRBV4-1; CDR3: CASSQMNTAAYKQYF
J: TRBJ2-3; length: 13; V: TRBV20-1; CDR3: CSAREQGPDTQYF
J: TRBJ2-5; length: 13; V: TRBV20-1; CDR3: CSARKGLGETQYF